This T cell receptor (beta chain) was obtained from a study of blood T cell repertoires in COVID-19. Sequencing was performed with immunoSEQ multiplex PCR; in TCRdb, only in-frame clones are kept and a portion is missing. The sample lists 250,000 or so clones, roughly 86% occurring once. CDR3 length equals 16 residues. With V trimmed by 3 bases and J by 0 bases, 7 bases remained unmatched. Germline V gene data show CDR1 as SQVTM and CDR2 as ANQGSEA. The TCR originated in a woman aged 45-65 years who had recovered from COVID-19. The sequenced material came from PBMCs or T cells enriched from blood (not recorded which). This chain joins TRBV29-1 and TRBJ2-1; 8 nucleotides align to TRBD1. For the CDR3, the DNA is TGCAGCGTTGAGGGACAGGAACTCAGCTCCTACAATGAGCAGTTCTTC. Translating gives CSVEGQELSSYNEQFF.